These 31 T cell receptor beta chains were all obtained from the same sample, sequenced in a study of blood T cell repertoires in COVID-19. Libraries were prepared by immunoSEQ multiplex PCR; TCRdb keeps only in-frame clonotypes and omits some of them. The table includes roughly 100,000 clones, 70% to 90% detected once. The sample comprised peripheral blood. The receptors shown here come from a man aged 45-65 years with active COVID-19.

The chain is built from TRBV6-5 and TRBJ1-6; no clear D gene. This CDR3 spans 15 amino acids. In germline, CDR1 is MNHEY, CDR2 SVGAGI. Trimming removed 0 bases at V and 7 bases at J, with 10 bases between. As DNA, the CDR3 is TGTGCCAGCAGTTACTCGTACGGGGTAAATTCACCCCTCCACTTT. This codes for CASSYSYGVNSPLHF.

This chain uses TRBV2 with TRBJ2-5, with 16 bases identical to TRBD2. V trimming: 7 bases; J trimming: 5 bases; junction bases outside the gene matches: 7. CDR1 is SNHLY, CDR2 FYNNEI, per germline. The length of the CDR3 is 16 residues. The CDR3 loop is CASTLGLAGGRETQYF. Here the CDR3 DNA reads TGTGCCAGCACCCTGGGACTAGCGGGGGGGCGCGAGACCCAGTACTTC.

The chain employs TRBV7-9 and TRBJ2-2; D is perhaps TRBD2 (5 bases). CDR1 SEHNR and CDR2 FQNEAQ come from the germline V gene (reference sequence). Trimming left V 3 bases short and J 7 bases short, with 9 bases between. This CDR3 contains 13 residues. DNA for the CDR3: TGTGCCAGCAGCTTCCCCGGAGGCGGGGAGCTGTTTTTT. It codes for CASSFPGGGELFF. Full variable domain (rest looked up from reference TRBV7-9 and TRBJ2-2): DTGVSQNPRHKITKRGQNVTFRCDPISEHNRLYWYRQTLGQGPEFLTYFQNEAQLEKSRLLSDRFSAERPKGSFSTLEIQRTEQGDSAMYLCASSFPGGGELFFGEGSRLTVL.

This chain connects TRBV27 to TRBJ2-3; TRBD1 agrees at 10 bases. Losses at the gene ends were 5 bases for V and 4 bases for J; bases not matched to a gene: 9. The CDR3 totals 16 residues. Per the germline V gene, CDR1 is MNHEY and CDR2 is SMNVEV (reference sequence). The chain's CDR3 is CASSRTGGSYADTQYF. CDR3 in DNA: TGTGCCAGCAGTAGGACAGGGGGTTCGTATGCAGATACGCAGTATTTT.

This clone was seen just once. The V call is TRBV7-9, the J call TRBJ1-3, with D perhaps matching TRBD1 (6 bases). The CDR3 covers 14 residues. The V gene's germline CDR1 is SEHNR and CDR2 FQNEAQ (reference sequence). The V and J ends lost 5 bases and 1 base respectively, with 9 bases between them. This CDR3 is CASSIQGSGNTIYF. CDR3 sequence (DNA): TGTGCCAGCAGCATACAGGGATCTGGAAACACCATATATTTT.

The chain employs TRBV28 and TRBJ1-5; 12 bases agree with TRBD1. Germline V gene sequence: CDR1 MDHEN, CDR2 SYDVKM. J gave up 7 bases and V 1 base, and 5 bases lay outside the gene matches. There are 16 residues in the CDR3. The CDR3 is CASSLSGQGAYQPQHF. For the CDR3, the DNA is TGTGCCAGCAGTTTATCGGGACAGGGGGCTTACCAGCCCCAGCATTTT.

This rearrangement joins TRBV9 to TRBJ1-4, with D perhaps TRBD1 (6 bases). In germline, CDR1 is SGDLS, CDR2 YYNGEE. V lost 4 bases and J 8 bases, leaving 12 bases between the germline ends. The CDR3 consists of 13 residues. CDR3 sequence (DNA): TGTGCCAGCAGCCCGAGGGGGGGGGAAAAACTGTTTTTT. It is translated as CASSPRGGEKLFF.

The chain combines TRBV5-1 with TRBJ1-1, with 7 bases matching TRBD1. CDR1 is SGHRS and CDR2 is YFSETQ in the germline V gene. Trimming removed 4 bases from V and 4 bases from J; junction bases left unmatched: 10. This CDR3 contains 15 residues. The CDR3 DNA follows: TGCGCCAGCAGCCCGCAGGGGGTCAAAGCCACTGAAGCTTTCTTT. Residues: CASSPQGVKATEAFF.

The chain carries TRBV6-6 and TRBJ1-1; TRBD1 matches at 10 bases. The CDR3 length is 13 residues. The V and J ends lost 8 bases and 10 bases, in that order; junction bases with no gene match: 10. Germline loops: CDR1 MNHNY, CDR2 SVGAGI (reference sequence). CDR3: CASEGQGKVRAFF. The CDR3 coding sequence is TGTGCCAGCGAGGGACAGGGGAAGGTCAGAGCTTTCTTT.

The rearrangement uses TRBV9 and TRBJ1-2; the D is unclear. The germline CDR1 and CDR2 sequences are SGDLS and YYNGEE. The CDR3 has 16 residues. V was trimmed by 3 bases and J by 4 bases, leaving 19 bases between them. The CDR3, as DNA: TGTGCCAGCAGCGGCCCGTTGAGTGGAGTGTCCTATGGCTACACCTTC. Encoded protein: CASSGPLSGVSYGYTF.

This clone was found a few times. The sample has other DNA sequences that encode this CDR3 too. V usage is TRBV3-1 (or the pseudogene TRBV3-2) and J usage is TRBJ1-1, with D hard to call. The CDR3 extends over 13 amino acids. Germline CDR1 is LGHDT and CDR2 is YNNKEL (reference sequence). The V end was cut by 1 base, the J end by 1 base, with 4 bases between. The CDR3 nucleotides read TGTGCCAGCAGCCAAGGCGGGAACACTGAAGCTTTCTTT. It is translated as CASSQGGNTEAFF.

The CDR3 sequence is CASSVNRDSYEQYF. For the CDR3, the DNA is TGTGCCAGCAGTGTAAACAGGGACTCCTACGAGCAGTACTTC. The chain uses TRBV27 and TRBJ2-7, with D tentatively TRBD1 (6 bases). Germline V gene data show CDR1 as MNHEY and CDR2 as SMNVEV (reference sequence). Trimming pared 5 bases from V and 0 bases from J, leaving 11 bases between. CDR3 size: 14 residues.

The rearrangement links TRBV7-9 to TRBJ1-1; a weak D match, TRBD1 (5 bases). Germline assignment: CDR1 SEHNR and CDR2 FQNEAQ (reference sequence). Between the trimmed V and J ends, which lost 8 bases and 5 bases, there was a span of 18 bases. The CDR3 is 14 residues long. CDR3 coding DNA: TGTGCCAGCCGAGAAGGACGGGGGTTTACTGAAGCTTTCTTT. Amino acid sequence: CASREGRGFTEAFF.

V usage is TRBV4-1 and J usage is TRBJ2-5; 7 bases line up with TRBD1. The CDR3 spans 18 residues. The V and J ends lost 0 bases and 5 bases, in that order; junction bases with no gene match: 15. Germline V lookup: CDR1 MGHRA, CDR2 YSYEKL. The CDR3 sequence: CASSQEPRVLGGWETQYF. The CDR3, as DNA: TGCGCCAGCAGCCAAGAGCCCCGTGTTTTAGGGGGCTGGGAGACCCAGTACTTC.

The rearrangement links TRBV11-2 to TRBJ2-7, with no clear D. CDR3 length: 12 residues. The V end was cut by 1 base, the J end by 3 bases, with 4 bases between. Germline lookup yields CDR1 SGHAT and CDR2 FQNNGV. This chain's CDR3 is CASSLVYYEQYF. CDR3 nucleotides: TGTGCCAGCAGCTTAGTTTACTACGAGCAGTACTTC.

This chain uses TRBV7-3 with TRBJ2-5; D is possibly TRBD1 (6 bases). The length of the CDR3 is 13 residues. Trimming removed 5 bases at V and 4 bases at J, with 11 bases between. In germline, CDR1 is SGHTA, CDR2 FQGTGA. The chain's CDR3 is CASSRRGGETQYF. The CDR3 nucleotides read TGTGCCAGCAGCCGCCGAGGGGGAGAGACCCAGTACTTC.

The CDR3: CASSPIRGISGNTIYF. CDR3 DNA sequence: TGTGCCAGCAGCCCGATTCGGGGTATCTCTGGAAACACCATATATTTT. V and J are TRBV5-6 and TRBJ1-3, with D uncertain. V was clipped by 4 bases and J by 0 bases, with 14 bases between them. Germline V lookup: CDR1 SGHDT, CDR2 YYEEEE. The CDR3 contains 16 residues.

This chain connects TRBV19 to TRBJ2-3; TRBD2 matches 11 bases. The CDR3 runs to 17 residues. Germline V CDR1 and CDR2: LNHDA, SQIVND (reference sequence). V was clipped by 4 bases and J by 1 base; unmatched bases: 7. The CDR3 DNA reads as TGTGCCAGTAGTAACTTAGCGGGGGGGTCTGGCACAGATACGCAGTATTTT. Translated: CASSNLAGGSGTDTQYF.

The gene calls are TRBV9 and TRBJ1-2; D call uncertain. Trimming shortened V by 6 bases and J by 8 bases, and 20 bases separated the two germline ends. In germline, CDR1 is SGDLS, CDR2 YYNGEE. This CDR3 has 14 residues. The CDR3 sequence is CASTAGVGGWGYTF. CDR3 DNA sequence: TGTGCCAGCACCGCAGGTGTGGGAGGATGGGGCTACACCTTC.

The gene calls are TRBV29-1 and TRBJ1-6; 7 nucleotides agree with TRBD1. Unmatched junction bases numbered 12, after V lost 4 bases and J lost 0 bases. This CDR3 comprises 18 residues. Germline V lookup: CDR1 SQVTM, CDR2 ANQGSEA. The CDR3 coding sequence is TGCAGCGTTGCCGTAGGACAGGCAAGGCTCTCCTATAATTCACCCCTCCACTTT. Encoded protein: CSVAVGQARLSYNSPLHF. The whole variable domain, remainder taken from reference TRBV29-1 and TRBJ1-6, is SAVISQKPSRDICQRGTSLTIQCQVDSQVTMMFWYRQQPGQSLTLIATANQGSEATYESGFVIDKFPISRPNLTFSTLTVSNMSPEDSSIYLCSVAVGQARLSYNSPLHFGNGTRLTVT.

This chain uses TRBV7-9 with TRBJ1-2; 9 nucleotides match TRBD1. Germline V gene data show CDR1 as SEHNR and CDR2 as FQNEAQ (reference sequence). The CDR3 is 13 residues long. V gave up 5 bases and J gave up 5 bases; unmatched junction bases: 3. This CDR3 is CASSTGQGYGYTF. The CDR3 bases are TGTGCCAGCAGCACGGGACAGGGATATGGCTACACCTTC.

In its sample, this clone was seen a few times. This rearrangement joins TRBV3-1 (or the pseudogene TRBV3-2) to TRBJ2-5; 11 bases fit TRBD2. CDR1 is LGHDT and CDR2 is YNNKEL in the germline V gene (reference sequence). The CDR3 extends over 16 amino acids. J was trimmed by 5 bases and V by 3 bases; bases with no gene match: 8. CDR3 region: CASSQTTSGVRETQYF. The DNA for the CDR3 is TGTGCCAGCAGCCAGACGACTAGCGGGGTAAGGGAGACCCAGTACTTC.

V and J are TRBV4-1 and TRBJ1-3; no definite D call. This CDR3 is built from 15 residues. Trimming removed 4 bases from V and 0 bases from J, with 10 bases in between. Germline-derived CDR1 and CDR2 are MGHRA and YSYEKL. CDR3 in amino acids: CASSREAGSGNTIYF. CDR3 DNA: TGCGCCAGCAGCCGCGAAGCAGGCTCTGGAAACACCATATATTTT.

The chain couples TRBV15 to TRBJ1-2; TRBD1 is a possible D gene (6 bases). This CDR3 has 15 amino acids. Germline CDR1 reads LNHNV; CDR2 reads YYDKDF (reference sequence). Trimming removed 0 bases from V and 8 bases from J, with 16 bases in between. CDR3 bases: TGTGCCACCAGCAGAGATCGGTCGGGACACGGAGGCTACACCTTC. Translating gives CATSRDRSGHGGYTF.

This chain links TRBV5-4 with TRBJ2-7; no clear D gene. The germline CDR1 and CDR2 sequences are SGHNT and YYREEE (reference sequence). The CDR3 totals 13 residues. Trimming took 3 bases from V and 2 from J, leaving 9 bases between them. The CDR3 spells CASSSSTAYEQYF. DNA of the CDR3: TGTGCCAGCAGCTCTTCAACTGCCTACGAGCAGTACTTC.

The chain joins TRBV5-8 to TRBJ2-5; D is unclear. The CDR3 has 13 residues. Germline CDR1 is SGHTS and CDR2 is YDEGEE. The ends were cut back, 0 bases at V and 2 bases at J, with 5 bases in the middle. The CDR3 DNA is TGTGCCAGCAGCTTGGGACTTCAAGAGACCCAGTACTTC. Protein: CASSLGLQETQYF.

This clone was detected a few times. The chain joins TRBV7-9 to TRBJ1-2, with 7 nucleotides matching TRBD1. The V segment lost 10 bases and the J segment 4 bases; nucleotides outside the gene matches: 15. This CDR3 region has 15 residues. Germline-derived CDR1 and CDR2 are SEHNR and FQNEAQ (reference sequence). CDR3 protein: CATVRRGGLAYGYTF. The CDR3, as DNA: TGTGCCACTGTACGGAGAGGGGGCTTGGCCTATGGCTACACCTTC. The full variable domain, its missing parts supplied by reference TRBV7-9 and TRBJ1-2, is DTGVSQNPRHKITKRGQNVTFRCDPISEHNRLYWYRQTLGQGPEFLTYFQNEAQLEKSRLLSDRFSAERPKGSFSTLEIQRTEQGDSAMYLCATVRRGGLAYGYTFGSGTRLTVV.

This chain connects TRBV30 to TRBJ2-1; D perhaps matches TRBD2 (6 bases). V gave up 1 base and J gave up 6 bases, with 16 bases separating them. The V gene's germline CDR1 is GTSNPN and CDR2 SVGIG (reference sequence). This CDR3 region has 15 residues. CDR3 in amino acids: CAWSAGTPVVNEQFF. CDR3 nucleotides: TGTGCCTGGAGTGCCGGGACTCCGGTTGTCAATGAGCAGTTCTTC. Based on the CDR3 plus reference TRBV30 and TRBJ2-1, the full variable domain is SQTIHQWPATLVQPVGSPLSLECTVEGTSNPNLYWYRQAAGRGLQLLFYSVGIGQISSEVPQNLSASRPQDRQFILSSKKLLLSDSGFYLCAWSAGTPVVNEQFFGPGTRLTVL.

The chain is built from TRBV2 and TRBJ1-5; 9 bases are a match to TRBD1. This CDR3 comprises 14 residues. Germline lookup yields CDR1 SNHLY and CDR2 FYNNEI. V shed 6 bases, J shed 5 bases, and the junction held 5 bases outside the gene matches. In nucleotides, the CDR3 is TGTGCCAGCAGCACGGGACAGGGACATCAGCCCCAGCATTTT. This codes for CASSTGQGHQPQHF.

This chain joins TRBV6-5 and TRBJ2-7, with 7 positions matching TRBD2. The V segment lost 7 bases and the J segment 2 bases; nucleotides outside the gene matches: 5. The CDR3 covers 13 residues. Germline V gene lookup returns CDR1 MNHEY and CDR2 SVGAGI. DNA of the CDR3: TGTGCCAGCAAAGTGGCGGGGGCCTACGAGCAGTACTTC. Its protein is CASKVAGAYEQYF.

The chain couples TRBV13 to TRBJ1-1, with D perhaps TRBD1 (5 bases). In germline, CDR1 is PRHDT, CDR2 FYEKMQ (reference sequence). The germline V and J ends were trimmed by 5 bases and 1 base, with 20 bases remaining between them. CDR3 length: 17 residues. The CDR3 spells CASSPGGTRKGNTEAFF. CDR3 in DNA: TGTGCCAGCAGCCCGGGAGGGACCCGAAAGGGGAACACTGAAGCTTTCTTT.